These 8 T cell receptor beta chains were sequenced from one sample in a study of CD8 T cells in ankylosing spondylitis. General study findings and limits: Typical of ankylosing spondylitis blood, it appeared, was a TCR beta motif of eight highly homologous variants.

TCRdb used MiXCR to reprocess the 5' RACE reads, holding one entry per CDR3 protein. The profile covers more than 650,000 distinct CDR3 sequences, with roughly 10% appearing a single time and 0.51% taken by the ten largest. No cognate antigen is known for these TCRs. Sequencing was performed on blood, either unsorted or a sorted T cell fraction (not recorded which). These receptors all stem from a male donor with ankylosing spondylitis.

This chain joins TRBV4-2 and TRBJ2-1; 7 bases align to TRBD1. V dropped 4 bases and J dropped 5; count of bases not matched to a gene: 8. The CDR3 loop spans 15 amino acids. CDR1 is LGHNA, CDR2 YNFKEQ, per germline. CDR3 bases: TGTGCCAGCAGCCGCGCGACAGGGCTTAACAATGAGCAGTTCTTC. Amino acid sequence: CASSRATGLNNEQFF.

V and J are TRBV6-1 and TRBJ2-7, with D uncertain. Germline-derived CDR1 and CDR2 are MNHNS and SASEGT. The V end was cut by 6 bases, the J end by 3 bases, with 18 bases between. This CDR3 region has 15 residues. The CDR3, as DNA: TGTGCCAGCAGGGAGAGGTGGCCACCTAACTACGAGCAGTACTTC. It yields the protein CASRERWPPNYEQYF.

This clonotype was recorded a few times. The chain uses TRBV5-1 and TRBJ2-2; no clear D. The CDR3 is 14 residues long. From germline, CDR1 is SGHRS and CDR2 YFSETQ. V was pared by 0 bases and J by 8 bases, with 11 bases between. Here the CDR3 DNA reads TGCGCCAGCAGCTTGGCGTGGACCGGGGGGGAGCTGTTTTTT. It translates to CASSLAWTGGELFF.

This clonotype was seen at least ten times. The chain combines TRBV7-2 with TRBJ2-5; D is unresolved. Germline values: CDR1 SGHTA, CDR2 FQGNSA. This CDR3 spans 17 amino acids. Trimming cost V 1 base and J 0 bases, with 15 bases left between them. CDR3 in amino acids: CASSLGRTTPDQETQYF. In nucleotides, the CDR3 is TGTGCCAGCAGCTTAGGGAGAACAACTCCCGACCAAGAGACCCAGTACTTC.

The CDR3 DNA follows: TGTGCCAGCTCACAGCCTCCCAATGAGCAGTTCTTC. Its translation is CASSQPPNEQFF. V and J are TRBV18 and TRBJ2-1; D gene unclear. The V gene lost 4 bases and the J gene lost 6 bases, with 7 bases spanning the gap. The CDR3 is 12 amino acids. From germline, CDR1 is KGHSH and CDR2 LQKENI. The complete variable domain, with remaining parts taken from reference TRBV18 and TRBJ2-1, reads NAGVMQNPRHLVRRRGQEARLRCSPMKGHSHVYWYRQLPEEGLKFMVYLQKENIIDESGMPKERFSAEFPKEGPSILRIQQVVRGDSAAYFCASSQPPNEQFFGPGTRLTVL.

This clonotype has more than one count but fewer than ten. V gene TRBV5-1 combines with J gene TRBJ1-3; D is uncertain. The CDR3 contains 15 residues. Looked up from germline, CDR1 is SGHRS and CDR2 is YFSETQ. V was pared by 4 bases and J by 0 bases, with 11 bases between. The DNA for the CDR3 is TGCGCCAGCAGCCTACGGACGGACTCTGGAAACACCATATATTTT. Translating gives CASSLRTDSGNTIYF.

The chain employs TRBV11-2 and TRBJ1-6, with no clear D. The CDR3 loop spans 18 amino acids. Germline V CDR1 and CDR2: SGHAT, FQNNGV. The ends were cut back, 2 bases at V and 7 bases at J, with 21 bases in the middle. DNA for the CDR3: TGTGCCAGCAGCTTATGGATTTTTGGGCTAACCGCCAATTCACCCCTCCACTTT. Protein: CASSLWIFGLTANSPLHF.

This clonotype was observed many times. V is TRBV29-1 and J is TRBJ2-4, with no clear D. Between the trimmed V and J ends, which lost 3 bases and 6 bases, there was a span of 12 bases. This CDR3 contains 13 residues. Germline lookup yields CDR1 SQVTM and CDR2 ANQGSEA. The CDR3 region is CSVDSSSANIQYF. The CDR3 DNA follows: TGCAGCGTTGATTCGTCGTCGGCAAACATTCAGTACTTC.